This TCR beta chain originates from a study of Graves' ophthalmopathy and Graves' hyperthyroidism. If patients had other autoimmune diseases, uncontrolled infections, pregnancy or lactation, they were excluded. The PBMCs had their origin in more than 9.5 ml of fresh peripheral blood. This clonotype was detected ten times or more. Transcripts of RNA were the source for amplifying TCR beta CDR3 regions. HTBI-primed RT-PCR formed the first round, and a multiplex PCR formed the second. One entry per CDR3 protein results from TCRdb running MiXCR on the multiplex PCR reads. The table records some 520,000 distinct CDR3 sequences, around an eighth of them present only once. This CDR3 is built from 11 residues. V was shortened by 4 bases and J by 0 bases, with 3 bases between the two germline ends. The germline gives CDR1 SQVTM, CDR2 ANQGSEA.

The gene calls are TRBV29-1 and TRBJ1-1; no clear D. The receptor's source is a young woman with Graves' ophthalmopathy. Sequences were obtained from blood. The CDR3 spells CSVVMNTEAFF. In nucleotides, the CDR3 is TGCAGCGTTGTCATGAACACTGAAGCTTTCTTT.